This T cell receptor beta chain was found in a study of Ad26.COV2.S vaccination and SARS-CoV-2 variants. Study-wide background: Each vaccinee took Ad26.COV2.S intramuscularly, once or twice 56 days apart.

Documented treatment: some 19 received Ad26.COV2.S at low or high dose, single or two shots; five or six received placebo; per-sample allocation not given. Day 63 after the first injection of vaccine or placebo was the sampling time. Based in Boston, the donor was an adult of 18-55 years. Ad26.COV2.S expressed prefusion-stabilized spike from the original Wuhan strain. Sequencing used immunoSEQ multiplex PCR; TCRdb keeps in-frame clones, though not all of them. The table lists approximately 420,000 clones, approximately 90% of them singletons. The CDR3 runs 13 residues. CDR1 is LNHDA and CDR2 is SQIVND in the germline V gene (reference sequence). The ends lost 6 bases at V and 6 bases at J; junction bases unmatched: 3.

This specimen consisted of peripheral blood, obtained in a trial of Ad26.COV2.S vaccine versus placebo. This TCR came from a person between 18 and 65 years old who received the Ad26.COV2.S COVID-19 vaccine or a placebo. V is TRBV19 and J is TRBJ2-1, with 9 bases that match TRBD1. In DNA form, the CDR3 reads TGTGCCAGTAGGACGACAGGGGGCAATGAGCAGTTCTTC. Encoded protein: CASRTTGGNEQFF.